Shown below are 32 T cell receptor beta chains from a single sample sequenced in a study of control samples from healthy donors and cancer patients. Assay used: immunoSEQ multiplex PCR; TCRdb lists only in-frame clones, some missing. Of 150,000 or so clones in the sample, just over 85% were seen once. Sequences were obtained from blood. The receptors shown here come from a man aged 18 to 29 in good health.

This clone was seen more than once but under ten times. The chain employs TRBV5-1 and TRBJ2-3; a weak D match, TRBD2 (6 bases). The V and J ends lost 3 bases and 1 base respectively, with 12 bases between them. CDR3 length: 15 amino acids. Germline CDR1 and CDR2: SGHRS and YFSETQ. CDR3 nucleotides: TGCGCCAGCAGCTCGTGGGGCGGGGGCACAGATACGCAGTATTTT. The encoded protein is CASSSWGGGTDTQYF. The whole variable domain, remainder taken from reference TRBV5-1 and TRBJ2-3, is KAGVTQTPRYLIKTRGQQVTLSCSPISGHRSVSWYQQTPGQGLQFLFEYFSETQRNKGNFPGRFSGRQFSNSRSEMNVSTLELGDSALYLCASSSWGGGTDTQYFGPGTRLTVL.

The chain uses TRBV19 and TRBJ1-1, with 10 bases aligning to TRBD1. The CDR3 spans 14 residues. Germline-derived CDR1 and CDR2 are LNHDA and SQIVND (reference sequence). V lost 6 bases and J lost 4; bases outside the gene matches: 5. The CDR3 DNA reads TGTGCCAGTAGCTCGGACAGGGGGGCCACTGAAGCTTTCTTT. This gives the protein CASSSDRGATEAFF.

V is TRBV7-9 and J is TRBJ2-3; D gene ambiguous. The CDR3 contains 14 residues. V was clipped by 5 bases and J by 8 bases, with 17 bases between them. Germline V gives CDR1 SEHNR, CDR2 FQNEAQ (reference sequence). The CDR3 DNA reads TGTGCCAGCAGCCCCCCCCCTCTAGGTGGTACGCAGTATTTT. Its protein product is CASSPPPLGGTQYF.

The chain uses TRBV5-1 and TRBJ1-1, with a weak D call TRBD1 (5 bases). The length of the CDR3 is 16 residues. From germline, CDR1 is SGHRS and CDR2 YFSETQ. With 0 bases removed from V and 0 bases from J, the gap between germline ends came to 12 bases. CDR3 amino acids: CASSLAGPIMNTEAFF. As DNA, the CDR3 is TGCGCCAGCAGCTTGGCGGGACCCATAATGAACACTGAAGCTTTCTTT.

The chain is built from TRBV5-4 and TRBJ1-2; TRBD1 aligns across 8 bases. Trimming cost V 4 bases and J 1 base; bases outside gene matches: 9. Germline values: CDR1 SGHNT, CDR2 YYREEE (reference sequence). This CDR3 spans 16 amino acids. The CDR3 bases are TGTGCCAGCAGCATTGGACAGGGCCGGGGTAACTATGGCTACACCTTC. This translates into CASSIGQGRGNYGYTF.

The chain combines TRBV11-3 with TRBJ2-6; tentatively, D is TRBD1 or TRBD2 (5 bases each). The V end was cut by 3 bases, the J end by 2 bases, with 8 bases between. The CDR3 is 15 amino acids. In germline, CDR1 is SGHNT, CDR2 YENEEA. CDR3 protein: CASSLRGAGANVLTF. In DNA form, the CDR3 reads TGTGCCAGCAGCTTGAGGGGCGCTGGGGCCAACGTCCTGACTTTC.

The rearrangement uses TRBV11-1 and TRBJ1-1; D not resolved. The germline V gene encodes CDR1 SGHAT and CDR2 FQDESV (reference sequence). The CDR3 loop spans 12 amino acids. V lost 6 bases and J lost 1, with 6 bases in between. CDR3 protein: CASSPGNTEAFF. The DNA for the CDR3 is TGTGCCAGCAGTCCAGGGAACACTGAAGCTTTCTTT.

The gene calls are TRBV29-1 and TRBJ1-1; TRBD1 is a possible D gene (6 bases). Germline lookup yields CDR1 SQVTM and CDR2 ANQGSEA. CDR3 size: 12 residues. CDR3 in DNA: TGCAGGGTCGGGGGCATGAACACTGAAGCTTTCTTT. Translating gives CRVGGMNTEAFF.

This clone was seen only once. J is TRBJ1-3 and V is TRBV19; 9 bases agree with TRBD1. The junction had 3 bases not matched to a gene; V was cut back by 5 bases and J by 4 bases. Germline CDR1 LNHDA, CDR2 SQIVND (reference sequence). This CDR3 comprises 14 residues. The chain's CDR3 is CASSPGTGGNTIYF. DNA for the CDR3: TGTGCCAGTAGTCCCGGGACAGGGGGAAACACCATATATTTT.

Written as DNA, the CDR3 is TGTGCCAGCAGTTTGGCAGGAACCTACGAGCAGTACTTC. Protein product: CASSLAGTYEQYF. V is TRBV28 and J is TRBJ2-7; D is ambiguous. Germline CDR1 MDHEN, CDR2 SYDVKM. The CDR3 has 13 residues. V was trimmed by 3 bases and J by 2 bases, leaving 8 bases between them. Complete variable domain (other parts from reference TRBV28 and TRBJ2-7): DVKVTQSSRYLVKRTGEKVFLECVQDMDHENMFWYRQDPGLGLRLIYFSYDVKMKEKGDIPEGYSVSREKKERFSLILESASTNQTSMYLCASSLAGTYEQYFGPGTRLTVT.

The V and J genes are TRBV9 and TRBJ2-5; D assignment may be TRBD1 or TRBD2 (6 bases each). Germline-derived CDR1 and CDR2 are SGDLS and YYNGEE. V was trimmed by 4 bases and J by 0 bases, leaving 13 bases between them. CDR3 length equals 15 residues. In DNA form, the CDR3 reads TGTGCCAGCAGCTCCCGGGGGCTCCACCAAGAGACCCAGTACTTC. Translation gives CASSSRGLHQETQYF. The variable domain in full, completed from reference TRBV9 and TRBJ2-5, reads DSGVTQTPKHLITATGQRVTLRCSPRSGDLSVYWYQQSLDQGLQFLIQYYNGEERAKGNILERFSAQQFPDLHSELNLSSLELGDSALYFCASSSRGLHQETQYFGPGTRLLVL.

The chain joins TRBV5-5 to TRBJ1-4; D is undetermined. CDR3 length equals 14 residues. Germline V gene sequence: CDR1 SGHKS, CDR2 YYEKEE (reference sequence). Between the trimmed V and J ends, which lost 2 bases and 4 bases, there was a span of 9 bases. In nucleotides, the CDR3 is TGTGCCAGCAGCTTTGGTGAGCGTAATGAAAAACTGTTTTTT. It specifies CASSFGERNEKLFF. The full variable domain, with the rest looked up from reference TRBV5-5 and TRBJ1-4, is DAGVTQSPTHLIKTRGQQVTLRCSPISGHKSVSWYQQVLGQGPQFIFQYYEKEERGRGNFPDRFSARQFPNYSSELNVNALLLGDSALYLCASSFGERNEKLFFGSGTQLSVL.

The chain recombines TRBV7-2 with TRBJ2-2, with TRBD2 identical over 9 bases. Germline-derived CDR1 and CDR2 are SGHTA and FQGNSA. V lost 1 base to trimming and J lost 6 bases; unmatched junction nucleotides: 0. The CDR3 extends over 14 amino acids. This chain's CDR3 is CASSLVAGAGELFF. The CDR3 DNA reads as TGTGCCAGCAGCTTAGTAGCGGGGGCCGGGGAGCTGTTTTTT.

The DNA of the CDR3 is TGTGCCAGCACCCAAGGTGGGACCTTCCTTGAAGCTTTCTTT. Amino acids: CASTQGGTFLEAFF. The rearrangement joins TRBV5-5 to TRBJ1-1, with D possibly matching TRBD1 (5 bases). The CDR3 sequence is 14 residues long. V was clipped by 6 bases and J by 7 bases, with 19 bases between them. Per the germline V gene, CDR1 is SGHKS and CDR2 is YYEKEE (reference sequence).

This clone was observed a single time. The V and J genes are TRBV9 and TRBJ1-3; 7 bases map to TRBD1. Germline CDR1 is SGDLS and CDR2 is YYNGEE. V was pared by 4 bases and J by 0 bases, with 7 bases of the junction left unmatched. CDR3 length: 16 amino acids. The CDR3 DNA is TGTGCCAGCAGCCCCGACAGGGCCAGCTCTGGAAACACCATATATTTT. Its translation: CASSPDRASSGNTIYF.

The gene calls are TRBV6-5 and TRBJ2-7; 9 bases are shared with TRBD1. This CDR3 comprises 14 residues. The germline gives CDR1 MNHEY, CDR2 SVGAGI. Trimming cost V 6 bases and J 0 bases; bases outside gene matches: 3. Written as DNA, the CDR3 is TGTGCCAGCAGAGGGACAGGGATCTCCTACGAGCAGTACTTC. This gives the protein CASRGTGISYEQYF.

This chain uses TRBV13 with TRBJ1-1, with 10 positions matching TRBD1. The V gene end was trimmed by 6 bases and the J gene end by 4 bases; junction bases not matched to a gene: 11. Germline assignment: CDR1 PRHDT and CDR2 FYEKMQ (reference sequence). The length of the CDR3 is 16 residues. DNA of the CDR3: TGTGCCAGCAGTCAGAGGTGGACAGGGGGGATCACTGAAGCTTTCTTT. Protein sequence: CASSQRWTGGITEAFF.

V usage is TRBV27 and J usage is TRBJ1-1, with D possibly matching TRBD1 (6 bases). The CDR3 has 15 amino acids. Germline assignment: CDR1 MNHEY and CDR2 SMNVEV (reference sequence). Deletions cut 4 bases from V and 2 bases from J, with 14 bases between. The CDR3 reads CASSWTAALNTEAFF. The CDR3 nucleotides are TGTGCCAGCAGTTGGACAGCAGCCCTCAACACTGAAGCTTTCTTT.

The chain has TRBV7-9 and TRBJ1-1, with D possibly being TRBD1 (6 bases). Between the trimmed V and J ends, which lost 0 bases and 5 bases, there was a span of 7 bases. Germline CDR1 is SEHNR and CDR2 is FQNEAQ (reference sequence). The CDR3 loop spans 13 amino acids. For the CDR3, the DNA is TGTGCCAGCAGCTTAGCCAGGGGAACTGAAGCTTTCTTT. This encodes CASSLARGTEAFF.

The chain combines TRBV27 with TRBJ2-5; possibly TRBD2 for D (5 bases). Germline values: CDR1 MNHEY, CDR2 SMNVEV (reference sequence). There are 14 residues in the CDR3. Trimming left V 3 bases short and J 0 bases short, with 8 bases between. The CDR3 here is CASSFGSHQETQYF. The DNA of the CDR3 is TGTGCCAGCAGTTTTGGGAGCCACCAAGAGACCCAGTACTTC.

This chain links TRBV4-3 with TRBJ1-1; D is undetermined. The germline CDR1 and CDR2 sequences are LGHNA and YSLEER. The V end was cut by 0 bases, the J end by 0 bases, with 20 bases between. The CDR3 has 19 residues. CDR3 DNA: TGCGCCAGCAGCCAAGAGACGAATGGGCCAGAGGCACTGAACACTGAAGCTTTCTTT. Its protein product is CASSQETNGPEALNTEAFF.

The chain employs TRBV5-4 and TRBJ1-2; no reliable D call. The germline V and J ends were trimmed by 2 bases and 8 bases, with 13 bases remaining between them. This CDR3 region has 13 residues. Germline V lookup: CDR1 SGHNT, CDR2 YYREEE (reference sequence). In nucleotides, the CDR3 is TGTGCCAGCAGCTTTTTTATCCAGAGGGGCTACACCTTC. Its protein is CASSFFIQRGYTF.

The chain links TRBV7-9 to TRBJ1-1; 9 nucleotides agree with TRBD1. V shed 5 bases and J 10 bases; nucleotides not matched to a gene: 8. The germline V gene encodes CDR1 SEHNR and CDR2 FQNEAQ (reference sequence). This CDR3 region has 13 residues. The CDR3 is CASSPGQGGGAFF. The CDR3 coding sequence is TGTGCCAGCAGCCCGGGACAGGGCGGCGGAGCTTTCTTT.

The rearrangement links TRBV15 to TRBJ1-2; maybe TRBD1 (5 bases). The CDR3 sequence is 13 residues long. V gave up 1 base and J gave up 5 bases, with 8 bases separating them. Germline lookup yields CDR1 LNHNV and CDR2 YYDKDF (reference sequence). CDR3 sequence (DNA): TGTGCCACCAGCAGAGTTGGGGCTTATGGCTACACCTTC. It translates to CATSRVGAYGYTF.

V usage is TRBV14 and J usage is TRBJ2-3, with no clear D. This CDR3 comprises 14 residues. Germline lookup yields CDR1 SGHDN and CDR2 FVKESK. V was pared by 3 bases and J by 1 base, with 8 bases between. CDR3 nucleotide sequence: TGTGCCAGCAGCCACCTGAGCCGCACAGATACGCAGTATTTT. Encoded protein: CASSHLSRTDTQYF.

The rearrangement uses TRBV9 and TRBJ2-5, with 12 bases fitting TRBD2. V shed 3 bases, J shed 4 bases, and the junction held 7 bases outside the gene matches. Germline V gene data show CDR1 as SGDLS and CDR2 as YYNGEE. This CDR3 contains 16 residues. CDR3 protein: CASSASGGAGRETQYF. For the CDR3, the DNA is TGTGCCAGCAGCGCTAGCGGGGGGGCGGGGCGAGAGACCCAGTACTTC.

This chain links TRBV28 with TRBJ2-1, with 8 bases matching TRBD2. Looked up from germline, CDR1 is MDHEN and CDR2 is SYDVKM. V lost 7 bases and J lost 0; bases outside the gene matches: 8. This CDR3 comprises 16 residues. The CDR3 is CASNPRGAPSYNEQFF. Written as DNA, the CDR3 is TGTGCCAGCAATCCGCGGGGGGCCCCCTCCTACAATGAGCAGTTCTTC.

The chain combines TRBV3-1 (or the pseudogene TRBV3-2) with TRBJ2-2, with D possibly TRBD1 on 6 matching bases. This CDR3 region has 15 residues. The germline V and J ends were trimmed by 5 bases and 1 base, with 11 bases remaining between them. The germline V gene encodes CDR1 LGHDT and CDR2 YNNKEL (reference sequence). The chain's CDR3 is CASSRVGQNTGELFF. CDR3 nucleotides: TGTGCCAGCAGCAGAGTGGGACAGAACACCGGGGAGCTGTTTTTT.

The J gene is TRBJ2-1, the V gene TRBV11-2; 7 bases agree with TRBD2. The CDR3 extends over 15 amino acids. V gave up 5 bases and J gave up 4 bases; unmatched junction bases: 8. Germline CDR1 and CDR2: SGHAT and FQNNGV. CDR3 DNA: TGTGCCAGCAGCCCCGGGGGGTTTTGGTACAATGAGCAGTTCTTC. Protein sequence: CASSPGGFWYNEQFF.

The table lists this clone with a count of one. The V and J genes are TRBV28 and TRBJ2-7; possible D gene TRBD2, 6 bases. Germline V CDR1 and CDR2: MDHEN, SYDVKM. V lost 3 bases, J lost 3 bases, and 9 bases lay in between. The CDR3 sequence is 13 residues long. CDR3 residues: CASSLTRGYEQYF. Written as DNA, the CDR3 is TGTGCCAGCAGTTTGACGCGGGGCTACGAGCAGTACTTC.

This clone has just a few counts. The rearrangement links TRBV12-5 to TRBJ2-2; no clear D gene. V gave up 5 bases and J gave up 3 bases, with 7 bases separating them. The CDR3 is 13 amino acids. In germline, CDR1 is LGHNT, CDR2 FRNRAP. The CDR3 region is CASGPGDTGELFF. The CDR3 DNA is TGTGCTAGTGGTCCCGGTGACACCGGGGAGCTGTTTTTT.

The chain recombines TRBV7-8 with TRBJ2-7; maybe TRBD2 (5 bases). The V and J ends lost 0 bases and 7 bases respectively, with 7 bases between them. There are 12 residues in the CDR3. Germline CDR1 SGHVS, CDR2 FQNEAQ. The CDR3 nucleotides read TGTGCCAGCAGCTTAGCGGGAGAGGAGCAGTACTTC. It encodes CASSLAGEEQYF. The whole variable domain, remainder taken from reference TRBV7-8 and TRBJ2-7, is GAGVSQSPRYKVAKRGQDVALRCDPISGHVSLFWYQQALGQGPEFLTYFQNEAQLDKSGLPSDRFFAERPEGSVSTLKIQRTQQEDSAVYLCASSLAGEEQYFGPGTRLTVT.